These 5 T cell receptor beta chains originate from one sample sequenced in a study of shared clonotypes between healthy human individuals. Libraries were prepared by immunoSEQ multiplex PCR; TCRdb keeps only in-frame clonotypes and omits some of them. The data show over 400,000 clones, with 65% to 85% seen just once and 10% to 15% held by the top ten. The sample was PBMCs. The receptors stem from a woman in her thirties or forties in good health. Some clones in this sample may be carry-over from other donors' samples.

This sequence joins TRBV9 and TRBJ1-1; D ambiguous. The V end lost 0 bases, the J end lost 1 base, and 10 bases lay between the germline ends. CDR3 length: 15 residues. Germline assignment: CDR1 SGDLS and CDR2 YYNGEE. CDR3: CASSVEPLGNTEAFF. The CDR3 nucleotides read TGTGCCAGCAGCGTAGAACCTCTAGGGAACACTGAAGCTTTCTTT. Based on the CDR3 plus reference TRBV9 and TRBJ1-1, the full variable domain is DSGVTQTPKHLITATGQRVTLRCSPRSGDLSVYWYQQSLDQGLQFLIQYYNGEERAKGNILERFSAQQFPDLHSELNLSSLELGDSALYFCASSVEPLGNTEAFFGQGTRLTVV.

This clone was seen only a few times. V usage is TRBV30 and J usage is TRBJ1-1, with D unresolved. This CDR3 is built from 13 residues. The V end was cut by 0 bases, the J end by 1 base, with 6 bases between. CDR1 is GTSNPN and CDR2 is SVGIG in the germline V gene (reference sequence). CDR3 DNA: TGTGCCTGGAGTGTATCACGGAACACTGAAGCTTTCTTT. It is translated as CAWSVSRNTEAFF.

The chain carries TRBV29-1 and TRBJ2-5; D is undetermined. The length of the CDR3 is 15 residues. Germline V gene data show CDR1 as SQVTM and CDR2 as ANQGSEA. V shed 4 bases and J shed 4 bases, with 19 bases lying between them. Here the CDR3 DNA reads TGCAGCGTTGGCCCCCATAACTGGGTTGGAGAGACCCAGTACTTC. Translated, it gives CSVGPHNWVGETQYF.

Details on this clone: Within the sample, other DNA sequences also encode this same CDR3. Here the CDR3 reads CASSLAGTGEETQYF. The DNA of the CDR3 is TGCGCCAGCAGCTTGGCCGGGACAGGGGAAGAGACCCAGTACTTC. The gene calls are TRBV5-1 and TRBJ2-5; 10 nucleotides agree with TRBD1. J was trimmed by 3 bases and V by 0 bases; bases with no gene match: 2. Germline CDR1 is SGHRS and CDR2 is YFSETQ. This CDR3 is built from 15 residues.

The J gene is TRBJ2-1, the V gene TRBV30; the D gene is possibly TRBD2 (6 bases). The germline gives CDR1 GTSNPN, CDR2 SVGIG (reference sequence). Trimming took 0 bases from V and 6 from J, leaving 18 bases between them. The CDR3 extends over 16 amino acids. The CDR3 is CAWSVGGLATRNEQFF. Written as DNA, the CDR3 is TGTGCCTGGAGTGTCGGAGGGCTAGCGACCCGCAATGAGCAGTTCTTC.